This T cell receptor beta chain was found in a study of blood T cell repertoires in COVID-19 (dated by TCRdb to about 2020). Regarding the research as a whole: The collaborator samples originated in the United States, Italy and Spain and spanned the acute and convalescent phases of COVID-19. The prospective study material was composed of cDNA or gDNA derived from T cells, B-cell-depleted T cells, or PBMCs. The dataset comprised deeply sampled blood TCRbeta repertoires from subjects exposed to, actively infected with, or recovered from COVID-19. A freely available public database, intended as a resource for researchers studying the immune response to SARS-CoV-2, is where the repertoires were released. Samples were obtained from the ongoing ImmuneRACE study (first 160 participants) and from some 1,200 subjects provided by 6 global collaborators. Nearly every sample came with metadata listing a de-identified subject ID, COVID-19 status, age in years and sex. HLA class I and class II types, where available, came from metadata supplied by the sample provider rather than from assay-based typing. General study outcomes and caveats: The quantity of clinical and demographic metadata differed by source and by participant and was supplied without curation.

The immunoSEQ Assay, a bias-controlled multiplex PCR, was used to amplify TCRbeta CDR3 regions from genomic DNA. The published analysis was carried out like this. The number of nucleated cells in each sample was estimated by amplification of reference gene primers within the assay. Sequence reads were collapsed and filtered to measure the absolute abundance of every unique TCRbeta CDR3 rearrangement. For each sample, productive Simpson clonality was calculated by taking the square root of Simpson's diversity index across productive rearrangements. TCRdb's version of the immuneACCESS table is confined to in-frame rearrangements and falls short of the full clone set. An unresolved V gene accounts for under half of the shortfall where checked; the remainder is of unknown origin. V and J calls and clone size are given by that table; D and trimming were obtained from the DNA. The sample includes tens of thousands of clones, with 65% to 90% observed a single time. Jointly, the top ten make up more than 20% of the sample.

In the case of this clone: No antigen is known for it. Base quality data are lacking; no much larger clone is found one base away.

Whole blood was collected in K2EDTA tubes by collaborating institutions according to the institutions' own protocols. For TCRbeta analysis, collaborators shipped samples in one of three forms: frozen whole blood, isolated PBMCs, or DNA extracted from either of those sample types. From V the trimming removes 4 bases and from J it removes 10 bases, while the gene matches leave 7 bases of the junction unaccounted for. CDR1 and CDR2, per the germline V gene (reference sequence), are GTSNPN and SVGIG. The CDR3 measures 13 amino acids from cysteine to phenylalanine. The retained sequence is limited to the CDR3, 39 bases, with the frame set at the first base.

The sequenced sample was peripheral blood. The clonotype was recovered from a human donor in a cohort sampled during active COVID-19. The sequence joins TRBV30 to TRBJ1-6, with TRBD1 identical over 7 junction bases. The CDR3 sequence is CAWNSGGGSPLHF. In nucleotide form, the sequence is TGTGCCTGGAATTCGGGAGGGGGCTCACCCCTCCACTTT.